This is a list of T cell receptor beta chains from one sample in a study of shared clonotypes between healthy human individuals. Produced via immunoSEQ multiplex PCR; TCRdb's table is partial and in-frame only. The sample includes around 2.5 million clones, roughly 93% seen only once; the top ten take more than 0.35%. The sequenced material came from naive CD4+ T cells from PBMCs. The receptors shown here come from a man between 18 and 29 years old in good health. Some clones in this sample may be carry-over from other donors' samples. CDR3s include the opening cysteine and the closing phenylalanine or tryptophan. The order of the fields is clone size, V gene, D gene, J gene, CDR3 protein. A D gene is named only where the DNA matches it firmly. A row's size may be missing; if present it is once, few, many or a size class.

size: -
V: TRBV7-9
D: -
J: TRBJ1-1
CDR3: CASSWGTGGQNTEAFF

size: -
V: TRBV4-1
D: TRBD2
J: TRBJ2-1
CDR3: CASSQWRRESINNEQFF

size: -
V: TRBV7-9
D: -
J: TRBJ2-1
CDR3: CASSLDQMGFEEQFF

size: -
V: TRBV5-1
D: -
J: TRBJ1-2
CDR3: CASRTDTNYGYTF

size: -
V: TRBV18
D: -
J: TRBJ1-5
CDR3: CASSDSLNQPQHF

size: -
V: TRBV10-3
D: -
J: TRBJ2-2
CDR3: CAIKVSTGELFF

size: -
V: TRBV5-4
D: -
J: TRBJ1-2
CDR3: CASSLALSGAYGYTF

size: -
V: TRBV7-3
D: -
J: TRBJ1-4
CDR3: CASSLSLATNEKLFF

size: -
V: TRBV7-6
D: TRBD1
J: TRBJ2-1
CDR3: CASSISRAGQGLMSEQFF

size: -
V: TRBV7-8
D: -
J: TRBJ1-1
CDR3: CASSPLAQEAFF

size: -
V: TRBV11-3
D: -
J: TRBJ2-5
CDR3: CASSPRGASETQYF

size: -
V: TRBV7-3
D: TRBD1
J: TRBJ1-1
CDR3: CASSPGTVLAEAFF

size: -
V: TRBV27
D: TRBD2
J: TRBJ2-3
CDR3: CASWGLAGGTQYF

size: -
V: TRBV7-2
D: TRBD2
J: TRBJ2-3
CDR3: CSTSGRSLADTQYF

size: -
V: TRBV7-2
D: -
J: TRBJ1-2
CDR3: CASSFRLPGDYGYTF

size: -
V: TRBV5-1
D: -
J: TRBJ2-5
CDR3: CASSFISQETQYF

size: -
V: TRBV2
D: TRBD1
J: TRBJ2-5
CDR3: CASNRDRGAETQYF

size: -
V: TRBV15
D: TRBD2
J: TRBJ2-1
CDR3: CATSGLAGGVGQFF

size: once
V: TRBV27
D: TRBD1
J: TRBJ2-3
CDR3: CASSSATGGDTQYF

size: few
V: TRBV30
D: TRBD2
J: TRBJ2-5
CDR3: CAWGTSGGGTQYF

size: -
V: TRBV18
D: -
J: TRBJ2-1
CDR3: CASSPIRRHEQFF

size: -
V: TRBV6-1
D: -
J: TRBJ2-7
CDR3: CASSEVRGGEQYF

size: once
V: TRBV27
D: -
J: TRBJ2-7
CDR3: CASSPDEQYF

size: -
V: TRBV28
D: -
J: TRBJ2-7
CDR3: CASSSRQGRGAYEQYF

size: -
V: TRBV7-3
D: TRBD2
J: TRBJ2-1
CDR3: CASSLGTSANEQFF

size: -
V: TRBV14
D: TRBD1
J: TRBJ1-4
CDR3: CASSRGQAPNEKLFF

size: once
V: TRBV19
D: -
J: TRBJ2-3
CDR3: CASSARIDTQYF

size: -
V: TRBV18
D: -
J: TRBJ1-1
CDR3: CASSAALREAFF